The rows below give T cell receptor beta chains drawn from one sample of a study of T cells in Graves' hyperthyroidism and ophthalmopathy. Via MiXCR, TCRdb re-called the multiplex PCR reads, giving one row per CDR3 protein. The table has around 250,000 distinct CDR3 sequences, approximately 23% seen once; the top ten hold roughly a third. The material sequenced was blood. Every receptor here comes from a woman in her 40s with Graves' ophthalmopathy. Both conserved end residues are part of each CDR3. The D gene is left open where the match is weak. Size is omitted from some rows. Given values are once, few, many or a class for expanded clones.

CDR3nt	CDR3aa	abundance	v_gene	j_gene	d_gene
TGTGCCAGCAGCTTATCCGGGGGCACCGGGGAGCTGTTTTTT	CASSLSGGTGELFF	many	TRBV7-9	TRBJ2-2	NA
TGCAGCGTCTGGACCAACCCCGGGGAGCTGTTTTTT	CSVWTNPGELFF	many	TRBV29-1	TRBJ2-2	NA
TGTGCCAGCAGCCTGGGACTAGCGGGAGGAGGCGAGCAGTACTTC	CASSLGLAGGGEQYF	many	TRBV3-1	TRBJ2-7	TRBD2
TGTGCCGGAGGACAGGGAATCAGGGAGACCCAGTACTTC	CAGGQGIRETQYF	NA	TRBV7-9	TRBJ2-5	TRBD1
TGCAGTGCTAGGCCCGGACAGGGCGGGACGTATGGCTACACCTTC	CSARPGQGGTYGYTF	many	TRBV20-1	TRBJ1-2	TRBD1
TGTGCCAGCACAAAGATGACAGGGCTAGGTACTGAAGCTTTCTTT	CASTKMTGLGTEAFF	many	TRBV6-5	TRBJ1-1	TRBD1
TGTGCCAGCAGTGAGTTGGGACGGGGGTTGAACACTGAAGCTTTCTTT	CASSELGRGLNTEAFF	many	TRBV2	TRBJ1-1	NA
TGTGCCAGCAGAAAAGGACAGGGGATGAGTGAGCAGTACTTC	CASRKGQGMSEQYF	many	TRBV6-1	TRBJ2-7	TRBD1
TGTGCCTGGAGTGTACCTCCCACGGACGGGGAGCTGTTTTTT	CAWSVPPTDGELFF	once	TRBV30	TRBJ2-2	NA
TGTGCCAGCAAGCAATTCGCCCAGTCCTATGGCTACACCTTC	CASKQFAQSYGYTF	many	TRBV6-5	TRBJ1-2	NA
TGCGCCAGCAGCTTAAGTCCGGGACAGTACTACGAGCAGTACTTC	CASSLSPGQYYEQYF	many	TRBV4-1	TRBJ2-7	TRBD1
TGTGCCAGCAGCTCGAGGACAGGGCGGTCCCAAGAGACCCAGTACTTC	CASSSRTGRSQETQYF	many	TRBV6-1	TRBJ2-5	TRBD1
TGTGCCAGCAGTTATGACGAAACCGGGGAGCTGTTTTTT	CASSYDETGELFF	NA	TRBV6-8	TRBJ2-2	NA
TGTGCTAGCAGCTTAGGTTCTGGGTACGAGACCCAGTACTTC	CASSLGSGYETQYF	many	TRBV7-7	TRBJ2-5	NA
TGTGCCATCAGTGACCCCGGACTAGCGGGCTACGAGCAGTACTTC	CAISDPGLAGYEQYF	many	TRBV10-3	TRBJ2-7	TRBD2
TGTGCCAGCAGTTTATCCATAGCGGGAGCCGTGGAGACCCAGTACTTC	CASSLSIAGAVETQYF	many	TRBV27	TRBJ2-5	TRBD2
TGTGCCAGCAGTTACTCGATCGCTGAAGCTTTCTTT	CASSYSIAEAFF	NA	TRBV6-2/TRBV6-3	TRBJ1-1	NA
TGTGCCAGCAGTCCCCTGGGGACAGAGAATCAGCCCCAGCATTTT	CASSPLGTENQPQHF	NA	TRBV12-3/TRBV12-4	TRBJ1-5	TRBD1
TGTGCCAGCGGACAGGGATATAGCAATCAGCCCCAGCATTTT	CASGQGYSNQPQHF	NA	TRBV12-3/TRBV12-4	TRBJ1-5	TRBD1
TGTGCCAGCAGTTTAAAGGGCCGAGGAGAGACCCAGTACTTC	CASSLKGRGETQYF	many	TRBV27	TRBJ2-5	NA
TGTGCCTGGAGTTTACGCGGGACAGGGACCGAGACCCAGTACTTC	CAWSLRGTGTETQYF	NA	TRBV30	TRBJ2-5	TRBD1
TGCGCCAGCAGCCCAATCGAAGTAGGCGGTGAGCAGTACTTC	CASSPIEVGGEQYF	many	TRBV5-1	TRBJ2-7	NA
TGTGCCAGCAGTGAAGCGGCAGGGCACTCCTACGAGCAGTACTTC	CASSEAAGHSYEQYF	many	TRBV6-1	TRBJ2-7	NA
TGTGCCAGCAGAAACAGGGGTGAGACCCAGTACTTC	CASRNRGETQYF	NA	TRBV12-3/TRBV12-4	TRBJ2-5	TRBD1
TGTGCCAGCAGTTCTAGCGGGCTATCCTACGAGCAGTACTTC	CASSSSGLSYEQYF	once	TRBV27	TRBJ2-7	TRBD2
TGTGCCAGCAGGCTGCCGGGACAGGGGACTGAAGCTTTCTTT	CASRLPGQGTEAFF	many	TRBV6-5	TRBJ1-1	TRBD1
TGTGCCAGCAGCTTAACGGCTAGCGCTGAGACCCAGTACTTC	CASSLTASAETQYF	many	TRBV7-2	TRBJ2-5	NA
TGTGCCAGCAGGCGGGAGATAAACTACAATGAGCAGTTCTTC	CASRREINYNEQFF	few	TRBV6-1	TRBJ2-1	TRBD2
TGTGCCAGCAGTTTAGCGGGGACAGGGAGGAACTATGGCTACACCTTC	CASSLAGTGRNYGYTF	many	TRBV28	TRBJ1-2	TRBD1
TGTGCCAGCTCACCAAGGACTGCGAAAGAGACCCAGTACTTC	CASSPRTAKETQYF	many	TRBV18	TRBJ2-5	NA
TGTGCCAGCAGCAGGTTACAGGACAAGACCTACGAGCAGTACTTC	CASSRLQDKTYEQYF	NA	TRBV6-1	TRBJ2-7	NA
TGCGCCAGCAGCCAAGATACGGCAGGGGGTCAGAGCTATGGCTACACCTTC	CASSQDTAGGQSYGYTF	many	TRBV4-1	TRBJ1-2	TRBD1
TGTGCCACTTTTAGGGGCTCGGACACTGAAGCTTTCTTT	CATFRGSDTEAFF	many	TRBV6-8	TRBJ1-1	NA
TGTGCCAGCAGCCAAGTTTCAGTCACCGGCTACACCTTC	CASSQVSVTGYTF	many	TRBV3-1	TRBJ1-2	NA